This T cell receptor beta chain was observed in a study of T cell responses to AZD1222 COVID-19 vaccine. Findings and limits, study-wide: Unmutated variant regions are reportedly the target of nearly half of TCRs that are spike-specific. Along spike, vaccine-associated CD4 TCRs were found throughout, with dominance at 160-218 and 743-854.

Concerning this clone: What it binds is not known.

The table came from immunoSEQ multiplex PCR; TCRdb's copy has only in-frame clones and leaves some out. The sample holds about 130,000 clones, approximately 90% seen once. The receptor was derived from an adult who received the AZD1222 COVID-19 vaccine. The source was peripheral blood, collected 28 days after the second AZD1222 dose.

In nucleotides, the CDR3 is TGTGCCAGCAGGTCCCAGGGACAGTCTAACACTGAAGCTTTCTTT. Encoded protein: CASRSQGQSNTEAFF. The chain employs TRBV2 and TRBJ1-1; 7 nucleotides match TRBD1. Germline CDR1 and CDR2: SNHLY and FYNNEI. The CDR3 runs to 15 residues. The ends lost 6 bases at V and 2 bases at J; junction bases unmatched: 9. Full variable domain (missing parts from reference TRBV2 and TRBJ1-1): EPEVTQTPSHQVTQMGQEVILRCVPISNHLYFYWYRQILGQKVEFLVSFYNNEISEKSEIFDDQFSVERPDGSNFTLKIRSTKLEDSAMYFCASRSQGQSNTEAFFGQGTRLTVV.